The following is a T cell receptor beta chain sequence with its context. This clone's antigen is unknown. No clone much larger than this one lies a single base away; base qualities are absent. This specimen comes from a study of Ad26.COV2.S vaccination and SARS-CoV-2 variants (dated by TCRdb to about 2021). Background for the entire study: Vaccine-arm donors came from COV1001, a multicentre, randomized, double-blind, placebo-controlled phase I-IIa trial of Ad26.COV2.S in healthy adults. Ad26.COV2.S was given intramuscularly at 5x10^10 or 1x10^11 viral particles, as a single shot or as two shots 56 days apart. TCRbeta repertoire sequencing was used to assess the specificity and breadth of SARS-CoV-2-reactive T cell receptors after Ad26.COV2.S vaccination. A total of around 32 samples were included in the TCR-sequenced set, comprising roughly 19 Ad26.COV2.S vaccine recipients, 5 placebo recipients and 8 SARS-CoV-2 convalescent individuals. Participants in the trial were split at random into five groups of five each, receiving low-dose or high-dose Ad26.COV2.S once or twice, or else placebo on both occasions. Investigators remained blinded to trial group allocation during experiments and outcome assessment. Overall study outcomes, separate from this receptor: After vaccination, substantial breadth of spike-specific CD8+ and CD4+ T cell responses was reported. Spike-specific TCR breadth was higher in Ad26.COV2.S recipients than in placebo recipients (P = 0.0014). The study lacked the statistical power to compare responses across vaccine doses or regimens. Vaccine and placebo recipients had comparable non-spike TCR breadth, which fits with the vaccine containing only spike. According to the authors, total T cell responses may have been underestimated by the TCR breadth and depth analyses.

Read against the paper, the sample's treatment or condition label means: 15 to 20 received Ad26.COV2.S at low or high dose, single or two shots; roughly five received placebo; per-sample allocation not given. For vaccine and placebo recipients, the sequenced repertoires came from samples collected on day 63 after the first injection. Between 29 July and 7 August 2020, Cohort 1b enrolled approximately 26 adults aged 18-55 years at one site in Boston, USA. As a vaccine, Ad26.COV2.S was a replication-incompetent adenovirus type 26 vector that expressed a prefusion-stabilized SARS-CoV-2 spike protein derived from the original Wuhan strain. The immunoSEQ Assay was used to sequence TCRbeta CDR3 regions. After extraction, genomic DNA underwent amplification by bias-controlled multiplex PCR, followed by high-throughput sequencing. The authors processed their data as follows. Collapsing and filtering of sequences were performed to quantify the absolute abundance of each unique TCRbeta CDR3 region. T cell fraction was estimated by normalizing TCRbeta template counts to usable DNA, which was measured by amplifying reference genes present in all nucleated cells. Repertoire TCRs were annotated as SARS-CoV-2-specific by exact matching of V gene, CDR3 amino acid sequence and J gene to a known reactive TCR set. The reference SARS-CoV-2 TCR set was obtained from MIRA and was filtered for enrichment in COVID-19-positive ImmuneCODE repertoires, whereby public or cross-reactive TCRs were removed. Drawing on the MIRA antigens, annotated TCRs were analysed further at the level of specific ORF or position within ORF. Breadth was defined as the number of annotated unique rearrangements divided by the total number of unique productive rearrangements, and depth was defined as the summed frequency of the annotated unique rearrangements. TCR breadth was compared between groups using two-sided Wilcoxon rank-sum tests. TCRdb provides this immuneACCESS table in a form limited to in-frame rearrangements. Some clones are lacking; in checked studies, under half of them reflect an unresolved V gene, and why the rest are absent is not known. V and J calls and clone size come straight from that table; D and trimming were deduced from the DNA. This sample is represented by 200,000 to 300,000 clones; roughly 87% of them were singletons. The top ten clonotypes cover approximately 3% of the sample.

The CDR3 starts with the cysteine, ends with the phenylalanine, and has 17 residues. Only CDR3 DNA remains: 51 bases, in frame from the first base. As encoded in the germline V gene, CDR1 is SGHVS while CDR2 is FQNEAQ. V is cut by 2 bases and J by 4 bases, and the space between the germline ends is 18 bases. The specimen was peripheral blood, collected in a trial of Ad26.COV2.S vaccine versus placebo. The rearranged chain carries TRBV7-8 and TRBJ1-3; the D region possibly corresponds to TRBD1 (5 bases align). This TCR was recovered from a person between 18 and 65 years old who received the Ad26.COV2.S COVID-19 vaccine or a placebo. The CDR3 is CASSLSGIGAGGNTIYF. Read as DNA, the sequence is TGTGCCAGCAGCTTAAGTGGTATAGGGGCCGGAGGAAACACCATATATTTT.